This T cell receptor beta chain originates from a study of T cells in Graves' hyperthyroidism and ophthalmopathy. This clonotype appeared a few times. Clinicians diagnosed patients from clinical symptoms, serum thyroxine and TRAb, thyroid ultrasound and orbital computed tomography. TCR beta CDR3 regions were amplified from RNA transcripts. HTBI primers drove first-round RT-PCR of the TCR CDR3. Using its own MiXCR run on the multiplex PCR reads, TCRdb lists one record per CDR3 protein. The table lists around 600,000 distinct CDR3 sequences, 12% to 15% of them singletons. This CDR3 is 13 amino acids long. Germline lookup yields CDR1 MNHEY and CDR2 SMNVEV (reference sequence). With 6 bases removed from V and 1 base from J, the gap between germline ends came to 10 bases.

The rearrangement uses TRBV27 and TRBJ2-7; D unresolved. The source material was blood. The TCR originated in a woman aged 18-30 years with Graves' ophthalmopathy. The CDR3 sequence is CASRKDSSYEQYF. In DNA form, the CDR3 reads TGTGCCAGCAGAAAAGACTCATCCTACGAGCAGTACTTC.